Reported below is one T cell receptor (beta chain). Its antigen is unknown. This record belongs to a study of early T cells in non-severe SARS-CoV-2 infection. As for the study in general: The chains were unpaired, and the sequenced material was bulk RNA from unsorted whole blood. Study observations and caveats: VDJdb matching, biased toward anti-spike CD8 responses, missed private and CD4 specificities.

Each cDNA molecule carried a unique molecular identifier. TCRdb independently ran MiXCR on the 5' RACE reads; one entry per CDR3 protein. This table has more than 65,000 distinct CDR3 sequences, roughly 4.5% appearing once. In germline, CDR1 is MNHNY, CDR2 SVGAGI (reference sequence). V was pared by 6 bases and J by 0 bases, with 6 bases between. The CDR3 runs 14 residues. The source material was whole blood, sampled at baseline. This TCR derives from an adult who was a healthcare worker with PCR-confirmed SARS-CoV-2 infection or an uninfected control (not recorded which). The donor label of this sample is uncertain. The gene calls are TRBV6-6 and TRBJ2-6, with D hard to call. CDR3 protein: CASRANSGANVLTF. CDR3 nucleotides: TGTGCCAGCAGAGCAAACTCTGGGGCCAACGTCCTGACTTTC.